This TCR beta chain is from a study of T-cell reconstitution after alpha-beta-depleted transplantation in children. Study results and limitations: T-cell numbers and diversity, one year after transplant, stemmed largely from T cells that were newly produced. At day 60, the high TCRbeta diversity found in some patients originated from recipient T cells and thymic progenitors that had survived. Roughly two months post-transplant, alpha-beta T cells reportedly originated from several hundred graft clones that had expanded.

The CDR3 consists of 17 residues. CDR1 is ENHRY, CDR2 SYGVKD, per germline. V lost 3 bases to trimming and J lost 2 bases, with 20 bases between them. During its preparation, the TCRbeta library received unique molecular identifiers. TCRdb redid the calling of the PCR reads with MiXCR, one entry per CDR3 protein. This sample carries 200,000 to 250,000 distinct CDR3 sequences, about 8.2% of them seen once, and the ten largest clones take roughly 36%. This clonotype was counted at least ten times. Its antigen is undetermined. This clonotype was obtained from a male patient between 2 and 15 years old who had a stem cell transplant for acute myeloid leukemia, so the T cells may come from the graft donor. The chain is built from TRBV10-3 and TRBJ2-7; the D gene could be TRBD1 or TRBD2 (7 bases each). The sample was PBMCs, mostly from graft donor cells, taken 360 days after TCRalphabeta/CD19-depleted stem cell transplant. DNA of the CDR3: TGTGCCATCAGTGACAGGGGGGGGACTACGTTGGCCTACGAGCAGTACTTC. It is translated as CAISDRGGTTLAYEQYF.